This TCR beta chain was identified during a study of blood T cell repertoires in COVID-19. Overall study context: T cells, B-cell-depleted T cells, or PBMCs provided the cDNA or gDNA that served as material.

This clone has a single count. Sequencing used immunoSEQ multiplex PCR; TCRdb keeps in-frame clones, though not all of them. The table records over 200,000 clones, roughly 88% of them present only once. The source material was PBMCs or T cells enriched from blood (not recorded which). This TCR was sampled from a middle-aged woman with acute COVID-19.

The CDR3 DNA follows: TGTGCCAGGGCGACAGTAGTAAGGACTGAAGCTTTCTTT. Protein product: CARATVVRTEAFF. The rearrangement joins TRBV2 to TRBJ1-1; D possibly corresponds to TRBD1 (5 bases). This CDR3 is 13 amino acids long. CDR1 and CDR2 from the germline V gene are SNHLY and FYNNEI. V lost 9 bases and J 5 bases, leaving 16 bases between the germline ends. Combining the CDR3 with reference TRBV2 and TRBJ1-1 gives the whole variable domain EPEVTQTPSHQVTQMGQEVILRCVPISNHLYFYWYRQILGQKVEFLVSFYNNEISEKSEIFDDQFSVERPDGSNFTLKIRSTKLEDSAMYFCARATVVRTEAFFGQGTRLTVV.